This passage covers 5 T cell receptor beta chains from one sample sequenced in a study of early T cells in non-severe SARS-CoV-2 infection (dated by TCRdb to the early 2020s). The receptor library was made with 5' RACE. Sequenced using a NextSeq 500. TCRdb redid the processing of the public reads, applying fastp at Q25 and MiXCR, and retained in-frame beta chains. Here each entry gathers all rows of one CDR3 protein and keeps the most common genes and DNA. This sample comprises about 27,000 distinct CDR3 sequences, roughly 5% of them detected only once. Of the sample, approximately 4% falls within the top ten clones. Sequencing was carried out using whole blood. The receptors stem from an adult who was a healthcare worker with PCR-confirmed SARS-CoV-2 infection or an uninfected control (not recorded which).

This chain uses TRBV20-1 with TRBJ2-1; D is unclear. This CDR3 is built from 11 residues. Trimming removed 3 bases at V and 7 bases at J, with 7 bases between. Germline V gives CDR1 DFQATT, CDR2 SNEGSKA (reference sequence). The CDR3 region has the DNA TGCAGTGCTAGTCGTGGAAATGAGCAGTTCTTC. It translates to CSASRGNEQFF.

This clonotype has just a few counts. This rearrangement joins TRBV6-5 to TRBJ2-5, with a possible D match to TRBD1 (6 bases). The V gene's germline CDR1 is MNHEY and CDR2 SVGAGI. The CDR3 runs 14 residues. V gave up 6 bases and J gave up 9 bases, with 20 bases separating them. The CDR3 reads CASSLGIPGDPQYF. The CDR3 DNA reads as TGTGCCAGCAGCCTAGGGATCCCAGGGGATCCCCAGTACTTC.

This clonotype has at least ten counts. The rearrangement joins TRBV14 to TRBJ2-2; TRBD2 might be the D (6 bases). There are 16 residues in the CDR3. Per germline, CDR1 SGHDN and CDR2 FVKESK. The V end lost 5 bases, the J end lost 2 bases, and 15 bases lay between the germline ends. The CDR3 reads CASSELGGINTGELFF. The CDR3 DNA sequence: TGTGCCAGCAGCGAATTGGGAGGAATAAACACCGGGGAGCTGTTTTTT.

This clonotype is labeled medium-sized (0.01 to 0.1%). This chain uses TRBV20-1 with TRBJ2-7, with 11 bases identical to TRBD2. CDR1 and CDR2 (germline): DFQATT, SNEGSKA (reference sequence). The CDR3 has 14 amino acids. V shed 0 bases, J shed 4 bases, and the junction held 2 bases outside the gene matches. The CDR3 loop is CSARDPSGGYEQYF. The CDR3 DNA is TGCAGTGCTAGAGACCCTAGCGGGGGGTACGAGCAGTACTTC.

This clonotype counts as medium-sized. This chain links TRBV6-6 with TRBJ2-5; TRBD1 aligns across 11 bases. The germline gives CDR1 MNHNY, CDR2 SVGAGI (reference sequence). This CDR3 contains 15 residues. V trimming: 5 bases; J trimming: 4 bases; junction bases outside the gene matches: 6. CDR3 nucleotides: TGTGCCAGCAGTCTCGGGACAGGGGGAGGAGAGACCCAGTACTTC. Translation: CASSLGTGGGETQYF.